The 7 T cell receptor beta chains given below trace back to one sample, sequenced in a study of shared clonotypes between healthy human individuals. Naive CD8 cells, CD45RO-negative and positively selected for CCR7, excluded terminally differentiated effector memory CD45RA+ cells. Only in-frame clones appear in the TCRdb table, and some are missing; sequencing was by immunoSEQ multiplex PCR. The repertoire holds hundreds of thousands of clones, with around 95% as singletons. The sequencing input was naive CD8+ T cells sorted from blood. These receptors all stem from a woman aged 25 to 39 in good health.

The chain links TRBV28 to TRBJ1-1, with unresolved D. The CDR3 is 18 residues long. V was cut by 6 bases and J by 0 bases, with 23 bases left in between. Germline loops: CDR1 MDHEN, CDR2 SYDVKM. This CDR3 reads CASSPTHTTVIVNTEAFF. CDR3 in DNA: TGTGCCAGCAGCCCCACCCATACGACGGTGATTGTGAACACTGAAGCTTTCTTT.

The J gene is TRBJ2-7, the V gene TRBV11-3; 14 bases agree with TRBD2. In germline, CDR1 is SGHNT, CDR2 YENEEA. The CDR3 extends over 17 amino acids. With 1 base clipped from V and 7 bases from J, the junction kept 9 bases outside the gene matches. This CDR3 reads CASSLGPGLAGVGEQYF. The CDR3 DNA follows: TGTGCCAGCAGCTTAGGTCCGGGACTAGCGGGAGTTGGGGAGCAGTACTTC.

V gene TRBV5-1 combines with J gene TRBJ2-7, with D possibly matching TRBD2 (5 bases). V was pared by 0 bases and J by 0 bases, with 13 bases between. Germline lookup yields CDR1 SGHRS and CDR2 YFSETQ. This CDR3 spans 16 amino acids. The CDR3 sequence is CASSLGWVGSSYEQYF. The CDR3, as DNA: TGCGCCAGCAGCTTGGGATGGGTGGGGAGCTCCTACGAGCAGTACTTC.

V and J are TRBV6-5 and TRBJ1-1; no definite D call. V was pared by 6 bases and J by 4 bases, with 12 bases between. The CDR3 length is 13 residues. CDR1 is MNHEY and CDR2 is SVGAGI in the germline V gene. The CDR3 loop is CASRTQSTTEAFF. The CDR3 DNA is TGTGCCAGCAGAACACAAAGTACCACTGAAGCTTTCTTT.

Concerning this clone itself: This specimen includes other DNA sequences encoding the same CDR3. V usage is TRBV2 and J usage is TRBJ1-1, with D unresolved. V shed 4 bases and J shed 1 base, with 7 bases lying between them. The length of the CDR3 is 13 residues. Germline loops: CDR1 SNHLY, CDR2 FYNNEI. CDR3 DNA: TGTGCCAGCAGTGGAGGGAGGAACACTGAAGCTTTCTTT. It specifies CASSGGRNTEAFF.

CDR3 in DNA: TGTGCCAGCAGCTTAGCCGCGGGAGTGTTACGGAATGAGCAGTTCTTC. Translating gives CASSLAAGVLRNEQFF. The rearrangement joins TRBV13 to TRBJ2-1; TRBD2 matches 7 bases. V dropped 1 base and J dropped 7; count of bases not matched to a gene: 10. This CDR3 has 16 amino acids. Germline lookup yields CDR1 PRHDT and CDR2 FYEKMQ (reference sequence).

The chain joins TRBV28 to TRBJ2-3; TRBD2 might be the D (5 bases). Germline V gene data show CDR1 as MDHEN and CDR2 as SYDVKM. V dropped 1 base and J dropped 1 base, with 6 bases sitting between them. The CDR3 has 14 residues. The CDR3: CASSLSAGTDTQYF. The CDR3 region has the DNA TGTGCCAGCAGTTTATCAGCGGGCACAGATACGCAGTATTTT.